This TCR beta chain was identified during a study of STAT5B mutations in CD4+ large granular lymphocyte leukemia (dated 2022 in TCRdb). Regarding the study in general: Among healthy controls, the CDR3 'QG' motif was associated with a particular HLA allele. Flow cytometry on FACSCanto II or FACSVerse confirmed that purified fractions exceeded 95% purity among lymphocytes. The TCRbeta repertoires of CD4+ T-cell large granular lymphocyte leukemia patients were compared with the TCRbeta repertoires of healthy blood donors.

The paper as a whole reports these results and caveats: Compared with healthy CD4+ repertoires, CD4-sorted patient repertoires appeared more clonal, and this difference remained even after the putative leukemic clones were removed. Enrichment of TRBV06-family usage was observed among the top patient clones (8/27) relative to healthy controls (2/35). Each patient's main leukemic clonotypes were private, but approximately 25% of these clonotypes showed up at low frequency in the non-leukemic repertoires of other patients. Data were not HLA-matched; higher clonality in CD4+ versus CD8+ T-LGLL could reflect the relatively small sample size.

CDR1 and CDR2, per the germline V gene, are SGHTS and YDEGEE. Trimming takes 5 bases from V and 7 bases from J, and the germline ends sit 16 bases apart. The CDR3 sequence holds 14 residues, the cysteine and phenylalanine included. The DNA shown is the 42-base CDR3, in frame from base 1. This clone was detected only a few times. Its antigen is unknown. Base quality data are lacking; no much larger clone is found one base away. The immunoSEQ assay at survey resolution was applied to genomic DNA for sequencing of TCRbeta rearrangements. Processing in the source paper ran as follows. In the TCR sequencing data, the smallest productive clonotype frequency that could be detected was 2.59 x 10-5. Only productive TCRbeta rearrangements, meaning sequences that were complete and in-frame, were kept for the analyses. The clonality of each sample was calculated as Simpson clonality in the immunoSEQ Analyzer version 3.0. Clones were grouped by frequency into very rare, small, medium, large (1-20%) or hyperexpanded (>20%) categories. Generation probabilities were estimated with OLGA 1.2.3, V-gene circos plots were made with VDJtools, specificities were looked up in VDJdb, and CDR3 motifs were identified with GLIPH. TCRdb stores this immuneACCESS table with in-frame sequences only. Part of the clones is absent; in the studies checked, under half of the shortfall reflects unresolved V genes, and no reason is known for the rest. V and J calls and clone size are copied from that table; D and trimming were computed from the DNA. The sample records tens of thousands of clones, 70% to 75% of which are singletons. The top ten hold 3% to 3.5% of the sample.

The healthy control group was made up of 40 or so blood donors, and the Finnish Red Cross blood service supplied their buffy coats. All TCR-sequenced material derived from peripheral blood: patient blood samples and healthy donor buffy coats. Peripheral blood mononuclear cells were isolated by Ficoll-Hypaque gradient centrifugation. CD4+ cells were purified magnetically from the buffy coats of healthy controls. Genomic DNA was extracted with the Gentra Puregene Cell and Tissue kit and quantified on a Qubit 2.0 fluorometer. Sequences were obtained from CD4+ T cells from blood buffy coats. The chain couples TRBV5-8 to TRBJ2-1; the D gene is perhaps TRBD1, on 5 matching bases. This receptor was taken from a human donor in good health. The nucleotide sequence is TGTGCCAGCAGTCAGGCGGCAGGGTTTAATGAGCAGTTCTTC. Protein translation: CASSQAAGFNEQFF.